This T cell receptor beta chain stems from a study of T cells in Graves' hyperthyroidism and ophthalmopathy. Each patient was aged 18 to 65 and had newly diagnosed hyperthyroidism of under 2 months' duration. As regards this clonotype: As yet, its antigen is unknown. A junction end diverges from the germline sequence, so it may reflect a read error.

Study results and limitations: Ophthalmopathy and stable hyperthyroidism were told apart by a 13 V-J model. Blood also carried most thyroid clonotypes expanded above 0.001.

Amplified TCR beta CDR3 regions came from RNA transcripts. RT-PCR in the first round (using the HTBI primer set) targeted the TCR CDR3. In TCRdb, the multiplex PCR reads were re-called with MiXCR into one record per CDR3 protein. The data contain about 350,000 distinct CDR3 sequences, around 13% of them singletons. The CDR3 covers 15 residues. Germline V gene data show CDR1 as SGHRS and CDR2 as YFSETQ. Sequencing used blood. This TCR was sampled from a young woman with Graves' hyperthyroidism. The V and J genes are TRBV5-1 and TRBJ1-1; 7 bases match TRBD1. This CDR3 is CASSPYRDSNTEVFF. The CDR3 bases are TGCGCCAGCAGCCCATACCGGGACAGCAACACTGAAGTTTTCTTT.